The rows below give T cell receptor beta chains drawn from one sample of a study of identical twins. Each CDR3 protein is one row after TCRdb ran MiXCR on the 5' RACE reads. The data hold around 500,000 distinct CDR3 sequences, with 14% observed a single time. The same data also went into a second study, on yellow fever vaccine responses in identical twins.

What was sequenced was CD4+ T cells sorted from blood. All receptors derive from a woman aged 18-29 years in good health. The CDR3 runs from the conserved cysteine through the conserved F or W. The order of the fields is CDR3 DNA, CDR3 protein, J gene, clone size, D gene, V gene. A D gene is named only where the DNA matches it firmly. Where a row states a size, it is once, few, many or the class of an expanded clone; other rows omit it.

TGTGCTAGCAGCCGCTTCAAGGGGGACAATGAGCAGTTCTTC CASSRFKGDNEQFF TRBJ2-1 few . TRBV7-7
TGTGCCAGCAGCCAGACAGGGTCCGACTACGAGCAGTACTTC CASSQTGSDYEQYF TRBJ2-7 many TRBD1 TRBV6-2/TRBV6-3
TGTGCCAGCAGCTCTGGTCGGGGCTCCTACGAGCAGTACTTC CASSSGRGSYEQYF TRBJ2-7 few . TRBV11-2
TGCAGTGCTAGGAGCTACCTAGCATCCAGTGAGCAGTTCTTC CSARSYLASSEQFF TRBJ2-1 . . TRBV20-1
TGTGCCAGCAGTTTGGCCCCAATTTCCTACAATGAGCAGTTCTTC CASSLAPISYNEQFF TRBJ2-1 few . TRBV27
TGTGCCACCAGCAGAAGAAAGGGGGCCACTTACAATGAGCAGTTCTTC CATSRRKGATYNEQFF TRBJ2-1 few TRBD1 TRBV15
TGTGCCAGCAGCCAAGCAGGGGCGGAAATTGATACGCAGTATTTT CASSQAGAEIDTQYF TRBJ2-3 . . TRBV3-1
TGTGCCAGTAGTATAGATATGGAAGATACGCAGTATTTT CASSIDMEDTQYF TRBJ2-3 many . TRBV19
TGTGCCAGCAGCCAGGGACTAGCGGGAGTTTACCAAGAGACCCAGTACTTC CASSQGLAGVYQETQYF TRBJ2-5 few TRBD2 TRBV5-6
TGTGCCATCAGCGAGGGACAGGGGAAGGGAACAGATACGCAGTATTTT CAISEGQGKGTDTQYF TRBJ2-3 few TRBD1 TRBV10-3
TGTGCCAGCAGCGTAGCCTTGAGCACAGATACGCAGTATTTT CASSVALSTDTQYF TRBJ2-3 few . TRBV9
TGTGCCAGCAGCCGAGCGGGAGGGCCGTACTACGAGCAGTACTTC CASSRAGGPYYEQYF TRBJ2-7 many TRBD2 TRBV7-9
TGCGCCAGCAGCTTGGAGAGCGGGAGTTACACCGGGGAGCTGTTTTTT CASSLESGSYTGELFF TRBJ2-2 . TRBD2 TRBV5-1
TGTGCCAGCAGCCTAGACGGGCGGGGTGATGAGCAGTTCTTC CASSLDGRGDEQFF TRBJ2-1 few . TRBV7-2
TGTGCCAGCAGCTTGTCGGTAGCGGGGGGCACAGATACGCAGTATTTT CASSLSVAGGTDTQYF TRBJ2-3 . TRBD2 TRBV7-2
TGTGCCAGCAACCCCGGGTCCCTGGGTGCCGGGGAGCTGTTTTTT CASNPGSLGAGELFF TRBJ2-2 few . TRBV12-3/TRBV12-4
TGTGCCAGCAGTCCCGAACAGGGGAAAGAGACCCAGTACTTC CASSPEQGKETQYF TRBJ2-5 few TRBD1 TRBV5-4
TGTGCCAGCAGTTACGCGGCAGGGCTTGCTGGGGCCAACGTCCTGACTTTC CASSYAAGLAGANVLTF TRBJ2-6 . . TRBV6-2/TRBV6-3
TGCAGCGTTGAATATCATAATCAGCCCCAGCATTTT CSVEYHNQPQHF TRBJ1-5 . . TRBV29-1
TGTGCCAGCAGTTACCCCCGGGATATTCACACCGGGGAGCTGTTTTTT CASSYPRDIHTGELFF TRBJ2-2 few . TRBV6-5
TGCAGTGCTTTTTTCAATGGCTACACCTTC CSAFFNGYTF TRBJ1-2 many . TRBV20-1
TGTGCCAGCAGGAAGACTAGCGGGAACACAGATACGCAGTATTTT CASRKTSGNTDTQYF TRBJ2-3 few TRBD2 TRBV25-1
TGTGCCAGCATTCCCCGGGGGACCGATAGCACAGATACGCAGTATTTT CASIPRGTDSTDTQYF TRBJ2-3 few . TRBV7-9
TGTGCCAGCAGCCCAGCAACAGGGGTTTGGGAAGCATCGGTTGTCTACGAGCAGTACTTC CASSPATGVWEASVVYEQYF TRBJ2-7 . TRBD1 TRBV7-8
TGTGCCATCAGTGATGGTGGAGGGCAAGAAGAGACCCAGTACTTC CAISDGGGQEETQYF TRBJ2-5 few . TRBV10-3
TGTGCCAGCAGTTACGAAACAATGGTGATGACAGAGACCCAGTACTTC CASSYETMVMTETQYF TRBJ2-5 . . TRBV6-5
TGTGCCAGCAGCTACCGGACAGGGCTAAACAATGAGCAGTTCTTC CASSYRTGLNNEQFF TRBJ2-1 . TRBD1 TRBV11-3
TGTGCCAGCACACTAAGTTCGGGAGCTGAGTGGGAAAAACTGTTTTTT CASTLSSGAEWEKLFF TRBJ1-4 many . TRBV13
TGTGCCAGCAGCTTAGGAGGGAGGTCCACCGGGGAGCTGTTTTTT CASSLGGRSTGELFF TRBJ2-2 . . TRBV11-3
TGTGCCAGCAGCGCCCGGGACACCTACAATGAGCAGTTCTTC CASSARDTYNEQFF TRBJ2-1 . . TRBV9
TGCAGCGGCTGGGGTATTTCAGGGAGCACAGATACGCAGTATTTT CSGWGISGSTDTQYF TRBJ2-3 few . TRBV29-1
TGTGCCATCATGGGGACAGGGGCGTGGGAGACCCAGTACTTC CAIMGTGAWETQYF TRBJ2-5 . TRBD1 TRBV10-3
TGTGCCAGCAGCCTCGCTCACAGGGATGAGCAGTTCTTC CASSLAHRDEQFF TRBJ2-1 few . TRBV7-2
TGTGCCAGCAGCCAAAGGGTCTTTAGCTCCTACAATGAGCAGTTCTTC CASSQRVFSSYNEQFF TRBJ2-1 . . TRBV7-9
TGCAGTGCTAGAGTCGGCAGCAACTCCTACAATGAGCAGTTCTTC CSARVGSNSYNEQFF TRBJ2-1 few . TRBV20-1
TGTGCCAGCAGCTTAGGGCCCTTAGCGGGAGCTGGAGAGACCCAGTACTTC CASSLGPLAGAGETQYF TRBJ2-5 few TRBD2 TRBV7-6
TGTGCCAGCGGAGGAGCGGGGTACACCGGGGAGCTGTTTTTT CASGGAGYTGELFF TRBJ2-2 many TRBD2 TRBV12-3/TRBV12-4
TGTGCCAGCAGCGCGGGACTAGCGGGAGGAAATGAGCAGTTCTTC CASSAGLAGGNEQFF TRBJ2-1 many TRBD2 TRBV7-2
TGTGCCAGCAGTATGGAGGGGGTGACCAAAAACATTCAGTACTTC CASSMEGVTKNIQYF TRBJ2-4 . . TRBV28
TGTGCCAGCAGCTTCAAGGGGGCTGGGGCCAACGTCCTGACTTTC CASSFKGAGANVLTF TRBJ2-6 few . TRBV7-9
TGTGCCAGCAGCCCGTTGGACAGGTCCACCGGGGAGCTGTTTTTT CASSPLDRSTGELFF TRBJ2-2 few TRBD1 TRBV7-2
TGCAGCGTTGAGACAGGGGTGGCCACTGAAGCTTTCTTT CSVETGVATEAFF TRBJ1-1 few TRBD1 TRBV29-1
TGTGCCACCAGTGACGGACTAGCGGGAGTCAATGAGCAGTTCTTC CATSDGLAGVNEQFF TRBJ2-1 . TRBD2 TRBV24-1